The 17 T cell receptor beta chains given below trace back to one sample, sequenced in a study of T cells in Graves' hyperthyroidism and ophthalmopathy. The investigators amplified TCR beta CDR3 regions from RNA transcripts. Using the HTBI primer set, a first-round RT-PCR was run on the TCR CDR3. TCRdb reprocessed the multiplex PCR reads via MiXCR and lists one record per CDR3 protein. The profile covers 250,000 to 300,000 distinct CDR3 sequences, with about 14% appearing a single time and about 14% taken by the ten largest. The source material was blood. Receptor source: a woman aged 40-49 years with Graves' hyperthyroidism that later progressed to Graves' ophthalmopathy.

The sample holds many counts of this clonotype. The chain couples TRBV3-1 to TRBJ1-3, with D perhaps matching TRBD1 (5 bases). From germline, CDR1 is LGHDT and CDR2 YNNKEL (reference sequence). V dropped 0 bases and J dropped 4 bases, with 13 bases sitting between them. This CDR3 is 16 amino acids long. The CDR3 DNA sequence: TGTGCCAGCAGCCAAGATCCGGGACTTATAGGAAACACCATATATTTT. Protein: CASSQDPGLIGNTIYF.

This chain uses TRBV30 with TRBJ2-5; D is ambiguous. The CDR3 extends over 11 amino acids. Trimming took off 6 bases at V and 4 bases at J, with 9 bases between the two ends. Germline CDR1 reads GTSNPN; CDR2 reads SVGIG (reference sequence). CDR3 region: CACAGAETQYF. Written as DNA, the CDR3 is TGTGCCTGCGCAGGTGCAGAGACCCAGTACTTC.

This clonotype was observed many times. The genes are TRBV9 and TRBJ2-1, with 8 nucleotides matching TRBD1. This CDR3 region has 14 residues. Germline V gene lookup returns CDR1 SGDLS and CDR2 YYNGEE. V was clipped by 4 bases and J by 7 bases; unmatched bases: 7. CDR3 in DNA: TGTGCCAGCAGCACGAGGACAGGGACTAATGAGCAGTTCTTC. It specifies CASSTRTGTNEQFF.

The rearrangement joins TRBV4-1 to TRBJ1-4; no firm D call. This CDR3 is built from 16 residues. Per the germline V gene, CDR1 is MGHRA and CDR2 is YSYEKL. V lost 1 base and J 3 bases, leaving 12 bases between the germline ends. The CDR3: CASSQGFAGSNEKLFF. CDR3 DNA sequence: TGCGCCAGCAGCCAAGGATTCGCGGGTTCTAATGAAAAACTGTTTTTT.

Remarks on this clonotype: This may arise from a read error, as a much more abundant clone is one base away. J is TRBJ2-1 and V is TRBV27, with D possibly matching TRBD2 (6 bases). Germline lookup yields CDR1 MNHEY and CDR2 SMNVEV (reference sequence). The CDR3 is made up of 13 amino acids. The CDR3 region is CASEGGGHNEQLF. CDR3 sequence (DNA): TGTGCCAGCGAGGGAGGCGGACACAATGAGCAGCTCTTC.

The table lists this clonotype with a few counts. V is TRBV6-2 or TRBV6-3 and J is TRBJ2-5; D perhaps matches TRBD1 (6 bases). The ends were cut back, 0 bases at V and 0 bases at J, with 26 bases in the middle. This CDR3 spans 21 amino acids. The V gene's germline CDR1 is MNHEY and CDR2 SVGEGT. CDR3 coding DNA: TGTGCCAGCAGTTACTCGATCCCTTCCAGGGGTCCGTTTCGTCACCAAGAGACCCAGTACTTC. It is translated as CASSYSIPSRGPFRHQETQYF.

This clonotype was recorded many times. The gene calls are TRBV27 and TRBJ2-7; no clear D. The CDR3 runs 13 residues. Germline assignment: CDR1 MNHEY and CDR2 SMNVEV (reference sequence). The V gene lost 4 bases and the J gene lost 0 bases, with 7 bases spanning the gap. CDR3 sequence: CASSSGISYEQYF. CDR3 in DNA: TGTGCCAGCAGTTCAGGTATCTCCTACGAGCAGTACTTC.

This clonotype was seen at least ten times. The genes are TRBV6-2 or TRBV6-3 and TRBJ2-7; possibly TRBD1 for D (6 bases). CDR1 is MNHEY and CDR2 is SVGEGT in the germline V gene. The V end was cut by 5 bases, the J end by 5 bases, with 7 bases between. This CDR3 spans 11 amino acids. The DNA of the CDR3 is TGTGCCAGCAGTCGGACAGACGAGCAGTACTTC. Translation gives CASSRTDEQYF.

This clonotype was counted at least ten times. The V and J genes are TRBV18 and TRBJ2-4, with D perhaps being TRBD1 or TRBD2 (5 bases each). The CDR3 spans 15 residues. With 0 bases removed from V and 1 base from J, the gap between germline ends came to 7 bases. Germline loops: CDR1 KGHSH, CDR2 LQKENI. Here the CDR3 DNA reads TGTGCCAGCTCACCACCTGAGGGGGCCAAAAACATTCAGTACTTC. This gives the protein CASSPPEGAKNIQYF.

This clonotype was found many times. The rearrangement joins TRBV6-1 to TRBJ2-1; 8 nucleotides align to TRBD2. The length of the CDR3 is 14 residues. From germline, CDR1 is MNHNS and CDR2 SASEGT. V lost 5 bases and J lost 8; bases outside the gene matches: 8. The CDR3 here is CASSPSGFIDEQFF. CDR3 bases: TGTGCCAGCAGTCCTAGCGGGTTTATAGATGAGCAGTTCTTC.

This clonotype has ten or more counts. This sequence joins TRBV7-2 and TRBJ2-7, with a possible D match to TRBD2 (5 bases). With 0 bases removed from V and 2 bases from J, the gap between germline ends came to 8 bases. Germline-derived CDR1 and CDR2 are SGHTA and FQGNSA. The CDR3 totals 14 residues. The DNA for the CDR3 is TGTGCCAGCAGCTTAGCCGGACTTACCTACGAGCAGTACTTC. This gives the protein CASSLAGLTYEQYF. Filled out from reference TRBV7-2 and TRBJ2-7, the complete variable domain reads GAGVSQSPSNKVTEKGKDVELRCDPISGHTALYWYRQSLGQGLEFLIYFQGNSAPDKSGLPSDRFSAERTGGSVSTLTIQRTQQEDSAVYLCASSLAGLTYEQYFGPGTRLTVT.

This clonotype was observed many times. The chain uses TRBV6-1 and TRBJ2-1, with D possibly TRBD1 on 6 matching bases. Germline loops: CDR1 MNHNS, CDR2 SASEGT. CDR3 size: 15 residues. The V end was cut by 5 bases, the J end by 0 bases, with 11 bases between. The CDR3: CASSYQGYSYNEQFF. The CDR3 DNA is TGTGCCAGCAGTTATCAGGGGTACTCCTACAATGAGCAGTTCTTC.

V is TRBV19 and J is TRBJ1-1, with D perhaps matching TRBD1 (5 bases). The CDR3 length is 13 residues. Germline V gene lookup returns CDR1 LNHDA and CDR2 SQIVND (reference sequence). Trimming pared 4 bases from V and 4 bases from J, leaving 10 bases between. This CDR3 reads CASSTTRGTEAFF. CDR3 nucleotide sequence: TGTGCCAGTAGTACAACAAGGGGCACTGAAGCTTTCTTT.

On this clonotype: A much more abundant neighbour one base away suggests this may be a read error. The chain has TRBV6-5 and TRBJ1-5; no clear D. The V gene lost 4 bases and the J gene lost 2 bases, with 12 bases spanning the gap. The CDR3 is made up of 15 amino acids. Germline V gene sequence: CDR1 MNHEY, CDR2 SVGAGI. The CDR3 bases are TGTGCCAGCAGTTCACCGGGTGGCCGCAATCAGCCCCAGCATTTT. Its translation: CASSSPGGRNQPQHF.

This clonotype was observed many times. The V call is TRBV7-3, the J call TRBJ1-4; weak D call: TRBD1 (6 bases). The germline V gene has CDR1 SGHTA and CDR2 FQGTGA. Between the trimmed V and J ends, which lost 10 bases and 5 bases, there was a span of 14 bases. The length of the CDR3 is 13 residues. The CDR3 loop is CANHRAENEKLFF. The CDR3 DNA reads as TGTGCCAACCACAGGGCCGAAAATGAAAAACTGTTTTTT.

This clonotype was detected ten times or more. The chain uses TRBV28 and TRBJ1-6, with 8 bases aligning to TRBD1. Losses at the gene ends were 5 bases for V and 7 bases for J; bases not matched to a gene: 10. CDR3 length equals 16 residues. Germline V gives CDR1 MDHEN, CDR2 SYDVKM. CDR3 sequence reads: CASSPSGQGLNSPLHF. DNA for the CDR3: TGTGCCAGCAGTCCATCAGGACAGGGCTTAAATTCACCCCTCCACTTT.

This clonotype was found a few times. The CDR3 protein is CASSSDWGDEQYF. For the CDR3, the DNA is TGCGCCAGCAGCTCCGACTGGGGGGACGAGCAGTACTTC. The chain recombines TRBV5-1 with TRBJ2-7; possibly TRBD2 for D (6 bases). The germline V and J ends were trimmed by 3 bases and 5 bases, with 12 bases remaining between them. This CDR3 is built from 13 residues. Germline V lookup: CDR1 SGHRS, CDR2 YFSETQ.